This T cell receptor beta chain originates from a study of cytomegalovirus exposure and HLA in healthy donors. The primer mix had 60 Vbeta and 13 Jbeta primers. The table came from immunoSEQ multiplex PCR; TCRdb's copy has only in-frame clones and leaves some out. The table includes fewer than 110,000 clones, 85% detected once. The CDR3 is made up of 15 amino acids. Germline CDR1 is SGHRS and CDR2 is YFSETQ. V shed 3 bases and J shed 4 bases, with 13 bases lying between them. The source is a man aged 25-40 years in good health and CMV-seronegative. This rearrangement joins TRBV5-1 to TRBJ2-2; a possible D gene is TRBD2 (6 bases). The source material was PBMCs. This chain's CDR3 is CASSWRDTFTGELFF. DNA of the CDR3: TGCGCCAGCAGCTGGAGGGATACCTTCACCGGGGAGCTGTTTTTT.